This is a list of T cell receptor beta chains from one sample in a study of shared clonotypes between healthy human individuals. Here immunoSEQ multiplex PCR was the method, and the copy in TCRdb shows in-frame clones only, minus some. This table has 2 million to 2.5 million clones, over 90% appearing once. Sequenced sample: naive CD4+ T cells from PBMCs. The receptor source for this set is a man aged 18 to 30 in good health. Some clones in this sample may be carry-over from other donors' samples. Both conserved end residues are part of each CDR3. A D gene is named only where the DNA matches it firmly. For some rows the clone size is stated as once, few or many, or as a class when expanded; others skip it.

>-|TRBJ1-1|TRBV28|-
CASSLPPGTPNTEAFF
TGTGCCAGCAGCTTACCACCCGGGACACCGAACACTGAAGCTTTCTTT
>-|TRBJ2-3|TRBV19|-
CASSGYTDTQYF
TGTGCCAGTTCCGGCTACACAGATACGCAGTATTTT
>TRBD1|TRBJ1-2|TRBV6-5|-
CASRPTGVYGYTF
TGTGCCAGCAGGCCGACAGGGGTATATGGCTACACCTTC
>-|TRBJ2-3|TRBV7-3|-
CASSFGHTDTQYF
TGTGCCAGCAGCTTCGGTCACACAGATACGCAGTATTTT
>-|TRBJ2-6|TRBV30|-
CAWGEDYGANVLTF
TGTGCCTGGGGAGAAGACTATGGGGCCAACGTCCTGACTTTC
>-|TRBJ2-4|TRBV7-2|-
CASSPVGDWKNIQYF
TGTGCCAGCAGCCCGGTGGGGGATTGGAAAAACATTCAGTACTTC
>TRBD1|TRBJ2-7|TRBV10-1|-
CASSPPGQGHEQYF
TGCGCCAGCAGCCCTCCGGGACAGGGCCACGAGCAGTACTTC
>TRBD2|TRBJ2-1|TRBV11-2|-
CASSRLAGGSSYNEQFF
TGTGCCAGCAGCCGACTAGCGGGAGGGTCTAGCTACAATGAGCAGTTCTTC
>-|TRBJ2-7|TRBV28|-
CASSFSDRRLGEQYF
TGTGCCAGCAGTTTCTCCGACAGGCGTTTGGGCGAGCAGTACTTC
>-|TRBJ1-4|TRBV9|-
CASSEGGNPTNEKLFF
TGTGCCAGCAGCGAGGGGGGCAACCCAACTAATGAAAAACTGTTTTTT
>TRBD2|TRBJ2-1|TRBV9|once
CASSVATRTSGSTEQFF
TGTGCCAGCAGCGTAGCTACGAGGACTAGCGGGAGTACTGAGCAGTTCTTC
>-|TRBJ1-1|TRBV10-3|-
CAISEILSSGEAFF
TGTGCCATCAGTGAGATCCTCTCAAGTGGTGAAGCTTTCTTT
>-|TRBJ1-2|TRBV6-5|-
CASSMSGLRDGYTF
TGTGCCAGCAGTATGTCCGGGCTGAGGGATGGCTACACCTTC
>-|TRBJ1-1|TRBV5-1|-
CASSSRTGAGTEAFF
TGCGCCAGCAGCTCTAGGACCGGGGCCGGCACTGAAGCTTTCTTT
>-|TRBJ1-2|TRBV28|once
CASSLWRGLGYTF
TGTGCCAGCAGTTTATGGAGGGGTCTCGGCTACACCTTC
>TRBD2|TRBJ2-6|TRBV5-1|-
CASGSGAGANVLTF
TGCGCCAGCGGAAGCGGGGCGGGGGCCAACGTCCTGACTTTC
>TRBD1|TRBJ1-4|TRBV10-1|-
CASSERQGAVEKLFF
TGCGCCAGCAGTGAACGACAGGGGGCGGTTGAAAAACTGTTTTTT
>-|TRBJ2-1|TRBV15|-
CATSGRTVREQFF
TGTGCCACCAGCGGGCGGACAGTCCGAGAGCAGTTCTTC
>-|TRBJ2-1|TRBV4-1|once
CASSQGNGAYNEQFF
TGCGCCAGCAGCCAAGGGAACGGAGCCTACAATGAGCAGTTCTTC
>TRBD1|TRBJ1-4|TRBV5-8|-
CASSLGFGTGFWEKLFF
TGTGCCAGCAGCTTGGGTTTCGGGACAGGGTTTTGGGAAAAACTGTTTTTT
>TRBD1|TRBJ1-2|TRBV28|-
CASSFPGTVGYTF
TGTGCCAGCAGTTTCCCAGGGACAGTCGGCTACACCTTC
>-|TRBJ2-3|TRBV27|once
CASSFRQGRADTQYF
TGTGCCAGCAGTTTCCGACAGGGGAGGGCAGATACGCAGTATTTT
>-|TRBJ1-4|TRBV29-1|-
CSVGRSSPNEKLFF
TGCAGCGTTGGTAGATCCTCCCCTAATGAAAAACTGTTTTTT
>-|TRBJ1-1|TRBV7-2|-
CASSDTDRPTEAFF
TGTGCCAGCAGCGACACCGACAGGCCCACTGAAGCTTTCTTT
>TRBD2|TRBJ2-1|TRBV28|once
CASSPAGANSYNEQFF
TGTGCCAGCAGTCCAGCGGGAGCCAACTCCTACAATGAGCAGTTCTTC
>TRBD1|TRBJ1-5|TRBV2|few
CASCRQGTQPQHF
TGTGCCAGCTGCAGACAGGGGACGCAGCCCCAGCATTTT